This T cell receptor (beta chain) appears in the sequencing data of a study of blood T cells in healthy people across ages (dated by TCRdb to the mid-2010s). With respect to the entire study: Template switching captured roughly one uniquely barcoded TCR beta cDNA molecule per two T cells in model experiments. Age-related changes in TCR beta repertoire diversity were measured in the study by deep sequencing normalized with unique cDNA molecular identifiers. The donors were split into four age groups: young (average around 15 years), middle-aged (around 37), aged (approximately 60) and long-lived (82). To avoid experimental bias, donors of different ages were spread randomly across the sequencing lanes. The study analyzed two additional independent replicas of 1 million unique cDNA reads from the same blood draw for two donors, one aged 18 to 30 and one aged 80 or older. Here is what the overall study found, with its caveats: Observed TCR beta diversity per million T cells fell roughly linearly with age, and a significant reduction was already apparent by age around 36. Estimates of total diversity based on one million sequenced T cells were considered lower bounds and underestimates. Observed TCR beta diversity correlated strongly with the percentage of naive T cells measured by flow cytometry. Because profiling used bulk unsorted PBMCs, naive and antigen-experienced compartments could not be compared conclusively. Donor CMV infection status was unknown, potentially confounding age-related changes in expanded clonotypes. The long-lived group showed more naive CD4+ T cells, fewer expanded clones and increased TCR diversity than the aged group, suggesting age selection.

This clonotype was detected only a few times. Its antigen is currently not known. Per-base qualities were not stored, and no clone one base away is much larger. The roughly 39 donors, aged about 6 to 95 years, were systemically healthy Caucasian individuals from Russia. Each donor gave about 10 milliliters of peripheral blood, drawn into EDTA-treated Vacutainer tubes. Ficoll-Paque density-gradient centrifugation was used to isolate PBMCs, with at least 6.5 million per sample. Total RNA, at least 5.5 micrograms per sample, was extracted from PBMCs with Trizol reagent. For every donor, flow cytometry on a PBMC aliquot measured the percentage of naive CD45RAhigh/CD27high T cells. Library creation used 5' RACE. TCRdb lists the instrument as Illumina HiSeq 2500. A second 7 to 11 cycle PCR used a sample-barcoded 5' primer and a J-beta primer mix. A unique molecular identifier was introduced onto each TCR beta cDNA molecule by a template-switch 5' adaptor carrying 12 random nucleotides. Each sample yielded at least 3 million CDR3-containing paired-end reads. The Mint cDNA synthesis kit, primed by a TRBC-specific oligonucleotide, was used to synthesize first-strand cDNA from all RNA. All cDNA was treated with uracil-DNA glycosylase and then went through a first 18-cycle PCR with the universal primers M1SS and BC2_uni_R. Regarding the original processing steps: For normalization, 1 million high-quality reads were randomly selected from each sample, with every read carrying a distinct molecular identifier. Instead of being binned into consensus sequences, reads with shared molecular identifiers were discarded. MiTCR, with a Q25 quality threshold and the strictest error-elimination algorithm, was used for CDR3 identification, clonotype clustering and error correction. Lower-bound total TCR beta diversity was estimated with a nonparametric unseen species model using Euler transformation. TCRdb reworked the public reads: Q25 trimming with fastp, MiXCR clone assembly, productive beta chains retained. A single entry per CDR3 protein holds the most common genes and DNA from its merged rows. The V and J calls and clone size are TCRdb's, not the authors'. This sample lists 1.5 million or so distinct CDR3 sequences; about 43% were detected once. The ten most abundant clones make up roughly 7.7% of the sample.

The receptor comes from a woman aged 18-30 years in good health. The specimen sequenced was blood.

In nucleotide form, the sequence is TGTGCCAGCAGCCTGGGGCAATTCGAGCGGGACGGGTACAATGAGCAGTTCTTC. The encoded protein is CASSLGQFERDGYNEQFF. The chain was built from TRBV7-9 and TRBJ2-1; 7 central nucleotides agree with TRBD2. For CDR1 and CDR2, the germline V gene (reference sequence) lists SEHNR and FQNEAQ. The CDR3, from cysteine to phenylalanine, totals 18 residues. CDR3 DNA only is kept here, 54 bases in frame from base 1. The germline V and J ends show losses of 5 bases and 4 bases respectively, and no gene match explains 17 bases of the junction.